This TCR beta chain was sequenced in a study of T-cell memory formation after mild COVID-19. Study in general: TCR clusters were largely donor specific.

Findings and limits, study-wide: Largely, contracting CD4+ clones fell within CM and EM, and contracting CD8+ clones within EMRA. Clones contracting day 15 to 85 were balanced CD4/CD8; later expanders leaned CD4+. Researchers could not confirm that second-wave clones peaking on day 37 targeted SARS-CoV-2.

TCRdb reprocessed the 5' RACE reads via MiXCR and lists one record per CDR3 protein. The data contain about 4,900 distinct CDR3 sequences, over 20% of them singletons. This clonotype is judged medium-sized. Its antigen is still unknown. CDR1 is SGHTA, CDR2 FQGNSA, per germline. This CDR3 spans 14 amino acids. V was clipped by 1 base and J by 3 bases, with 9 bases between them. Sequenced: PBMCs or a T cell subset sorted from them (not recorded which). This chain connects TRBV7-2 to TRBJ1-2; D is unresolved. This receptor was taken from an adult who had mild COVID-19 (a few samples of this study predate the infection). Cell type and time point are not known. CDR3: CASSLVHGDYGYTF. Here the CDR3 DNA reads TGTGCCAGCAGCTTAGTACATGGTGACTATGGCTACACCTTC.